A selection of T cell receptor beta chains follows, all from one sample in a study of T cells in Graves' hyperthyroidism and ophthalmopathy. TCRdb called the multiplex PCR reads again in MiXCR, with one record for every CDR3 protein. The sample holds some 560,000 distinct CDR3 sequences; approximately 14% are singletons and the top ten take about 7%. The sample comprised blood. The receptors were gathered from a woman aged 30 to 39 with Graves' hyperthyroidism. Each CDR3 is given with its conserved first and last residue. The D gene is left open where the match is weak. Rows give clone size only sometimes, using once, few, many, or a class for an expanded clone.

>many|TRBJ2-5|TRBD1|TRBV11-2|13
CASSTGGAGTQYF
TGTGCCAGCAGCACAGGGGGCGCGGGGACCCAGTACTTC
>many|TRBJ2-5|-|TRBV6-6|13
CASSYSDWETQYF
TGTGCCAGCAGTTACTCCGACTGGGAGACCCAGTACTTC
>-|TRBJ2-7|-|TRBV3-1|16
CASSQPRGGLDYEQYF
TGTGCCAGCAGCCAACCCCGTGGGGGGCTTGACTACGAGCAGTACTTC
>many|TRBJ2-7|TRBD2|TRBV20-1|13
CSALYGGRYEQYF
TGCAGTGCCTTATATGGCGGGAGGTACGAGCAGTACTTC
>many|TRBJ2-1|TRBD2|TRBV19|15
CASSIGSGSYNEQFF
TGTGCCAGTAGTATTGGTAGCGGGAGCTACAATGAGCAGTTCTTC
>many|TRBJ2-1|TRBD1|TRBV27|16
CASSLLRDSLNNEQFF
TGTGCCAGCAGTTTACTACGGGACAGCTTAAACAATGAGCAGTTCTTC
>-|TRBJ2-1|-|TRBV19|14
CASSADPGTHEQFF
TGTGCCAGTAGTGCGGACCCGGGCACCCATGAGCAGTTCTTC
>many|TRBJ2-3|-|TRBV5-1|19
CASHPGDGVGRTLTDTQYF
TGCGCCAGCCACCCGGGAGATGGAGTGGGGCGGACCCTCACAGATACGCAGTATTTT
>few|TRBJ1-2|-|TRBV4-1|19
CASSQDKSRGAIIRDGYTF
TGCGCCAGCAGCCAAGATAAATCCCGGGGGGCAATAATTCGAGATGGCTACACCTTC
>-|TRBJ2-1|TRBD1|TRBV9|20
CASSVRPGGTGPRFSIEQFF
TGTGCCAGCAGCGTAAGGCCAGGGGGGACAGGCCCGAGGTTTTCAATTGAGCAGTTCTTC
>once|TRBJ2-3|-|TRBV11-1|15
CASSLWGGPTDTQYF
TGTGCCAGCAGCTTATGGGGGGGCCCTACAGATACGCAGTATTTT
>many|TRBJ2-7|TRBD2|TRBV5-1|13
CASRSLAGDEQYF
TGCGCCAGCAGGTCTCTAGCGGGAGACGAGCAGTACTTC
>-|TRBJ2-7|TRBD1|TRBV10-3|16
CAISEMWTGVGDGQYF
TGTGCCATCAGTGAAATGTGGACAGGGGTAGGGGACGGGCAGTACTTC
>-|TRBJ2-3|TRBD2|TRBV6-9|15
CASSSLAGVSDTQYF
TGTGCCAGCAGTTCCTTAGCGGGAGTGTCAGATACGCAGTATTTT
>-|TRBJ2-5|-|TRBV14|17
CASSQETGAYALETQYF
TGTGCCAGCAGCCAAGAGACGGGGGCATATGCCTTAGAGACCCAGTACTTC
>many|TRBJ2-7|TRBD2|TRBV7-8|15
CASSSSSGGSYEQYF
TGTGCCAGCAGCTCCTCTAGCGGGGGCTCCTACGAGCAGTACTTC
>-|TRBJ2-1|-|TRBV4-2|16
CASSVGATSSYNEQFF
TGTGCCAGCAGCGTCGGGGCAACCAGCTCCTACAATGAGCAGTTCTTC
>few|TRBJ2-3|TRBD1|TRBV24-1|17
CATSDLGQGVATDTQYF
TGTGCCACCAGTGACTTGGGACAGGGGGTTGCCACAGATACGCAGTATTTT
>-|TRBJ2-5|-|TRBV27|12
CASSGPEETQYF
TGTGCCAGCAGTGGACCTGAAGAGACCCAGTACTTC
>-|TRBJ1-2|-|TRBV7-9|14
CASSLVWENYGYTF
TGTGCCAGCAGCTTAGTCTGGGAAAACTATGGCTACACCTTC
>few|TRBJ2-1|-|TRBV30|14
CAWALAETYNEQFF
TGTGCCTGGGCACTAGCAGAAACCTACAATGAGCAGTTCTTC
>many|TRBJ2-3|-|TRBV12-3/TRBV12-4|13
CASSPHGTDTQYF
TGTGCCAGCAGTCCCCATGGCACAGATACGCAGTATTTT
>many|TRBJ2-3|TRBD2|TRBV18|16
CASSPPSGSWTDTQYF
TGTGCCAGCTCACCACCGAGCGGGAGCTGGACAGATACGCAGTATTTT
>many|TRBJ2-7|-|TRBV30|11
CAWSGAYEQYF
TGTGCCTGGAGTGGAGCCTACGAGCAGTACTTC
>few|TRBJ1-2|-|TRBV20-1|17
CSARDNIMGQARYGYTF
TGCAGTGCTAGAGATAATATTATGGGGCAGGCCCGCTATGGCTACACCTTC
>many|TRBJ2-5|TRBD2|TRBV6-2/TRBV6-3|17
CASSYLGAGPYQETQYF
TGTGCCAGCAGTTACTTAGGAGCGGGACCGTACCAAGAGACCCAGTACTTC
>few|TRBJ1-2|-|TRBV10-2|13
CASSVVPEYGYTF
TGCGCCAGCAGTGTCGTCCCGGAATATGGCTACACCTTC
>many|TRBJ1-2|-|TRBV29-1|12
CSVDRAGYGYTF
TGCAGCGTTGACAGGGCTGGCTATGGCTACACCTTC
>-|TRBJ2-1|TRBD2|TRBV6-1|13
CASSEEREFEQFF
TGTGCCAGCAGTGAGGAGCGGGAGTTTGAGCAGTTCTTC
>-|TRBJ2-7|-|TRBV18|15
CASSRSGSGLDEQYF
TGTGCCAGCTCAAGGTCCGGGTCAGGGCTCGACGAGCAGTACTTC
>few|TRBJ1-3|TRBD1|TRBV12-3/TRBV12-4|15
CASPPQGGFGNTIYF
TGTGCCAGCCCCCCTCAGGGGGGCTTTGGAAACACCATATATTTT
>few|TRBJ2-2|-|TRBV14|16
CASSQVRRTNTGELFF
TGTGCCAGCAGCCAAGTAAGGAGGACGAACACCGGGGAGCTGTTTTTT
>many|TRBJ2-1|TRBD1|TRBV5-1|14
CASSLGQGWDEQFF
TGCGCCAGCAGCTTAGGACAGGGGTGGGATGAGCAGTTCTTC